Shown below are 7 T cell receptor beta chains from a single sample sequenced in a study of T cell responses to AZD1222 COVID-19 vaccine. The table came from immunoSEQ multiplex PCR; TCRdb's copy has only in-frame clones and leaves some out. The repertoire has around 66,000 clones, about four fifths of them found once; the top ten carry approximately 20%. The material was peripheral blood, obtained on day 0 of MenACWY control vaccination. The receptors derive from an adult in good health.

The CDR3 reads CASSLGGFGETQYF. The CDR3 DNA follows: TGTGCCAGCAGCTTAGGAGGTTTTGGCGAGACCCAGTACTTC. V is TRBV7-2 and J is TRBJ2-5; D ambiguous. Trimming removed 1 base at V and 5 bases at J, with 11 bases between. CDR1 is SGHTA and CDR2 is FQGNSA in the germline V gene. The CDR3 is made up of 14 amino acids.

This chain connects TRBV2 to TRBJ1-5; TRBD1 aligns across 8 bases. The CDR3 sequence is 14 residues long. Losses at the gene ends were 2 bases for V and 10 bases for J; bases not matched to a gene: 7. The germline CDR1 and CDR2 sequences are SNHLY and FYNNEI. This CDR3 reads CASSELYRGTPQHF. The DNA of the CDR3 is TGTGCCAGCAGTGAACTTTACAGGGGGACACCCCAGCATTTT.

The V and J genes are TRBV19 and TRBJ1-1; the D is unclear. CDR1 and CDR2 from the germline V gene are LNHDA and SQIVND (reference sequence). V lost 5 bases to trimming and J lost 8 bases, with 21 bases between them. The CDR3 loop spans 15 amino acids. DNA for the CDR3: TGTGCCAGTAGTTTGAAGGGCTCCTTGACTCACGAAGCTTTCTTT. Protein: CASSLKGSLTHEAFF.

The chain couples TRBV5-1 to TRBJ1-1; D is undetermined. V gave up 5 bases and J gave up 0 bases, with 8 bases separating them. Germline CDR1 is SGHRS and CDR2 is YFSETQ. The CDR3 is 13 amino acids. CDR3 in DNA: TGCGCCAGCAGTTCCCGCATGAACACTGAAGCTTTCTTT. It codes for CASSSRMNTEAFF.

The chain couples TRBV29-1 to TRBJ1-1; TRBD1 might be the D (5 bases). Between the trimmed V and J ends, which lost 4 bases and 5 bases, there was a span of 14 bases. Germline CDR1 is SQVTM and CDR2 is ANQGSEA. The CDR3 loop spans 13 amino acids. CDR3 bases: TGCAGCGTTGGGCTCGGGGCGCGGACTGAAGCTTTCTTT. As protein: CSVGLGARTEAFF.

This clone was observed once. The chain combines TRBV12-3 or TRBV12-4 with TRBJ2-7; D is uncertain. Trimming cost V 8 bases and J 3 bases, with 14 bases left between them. The CDR3 extends over 13 amino acids. The CDR3 loop reads CASRSVNSYEQYF. The CDR3, as DNA: TGTGCCAGCCGTTCGGTCAACAGCTACGAGCAGTACTTC.

The V gene is TRBV28, the J gene TRBJ1-5; D ambiguous. V was trimmed by 6 bases and J by 0 bases, leaving 12 bases between them. Germline CDR1 reads MDHEN; CDR2 reads SYDVKM. This CDR3 comprises 15 residues. CDR3 protein: CASRSVPHSNQPQHF. CDR3 bases: TGTGCCAGCAGGTCTGTCCCGCATAGCAATCAGCCCCAGCATTTT.